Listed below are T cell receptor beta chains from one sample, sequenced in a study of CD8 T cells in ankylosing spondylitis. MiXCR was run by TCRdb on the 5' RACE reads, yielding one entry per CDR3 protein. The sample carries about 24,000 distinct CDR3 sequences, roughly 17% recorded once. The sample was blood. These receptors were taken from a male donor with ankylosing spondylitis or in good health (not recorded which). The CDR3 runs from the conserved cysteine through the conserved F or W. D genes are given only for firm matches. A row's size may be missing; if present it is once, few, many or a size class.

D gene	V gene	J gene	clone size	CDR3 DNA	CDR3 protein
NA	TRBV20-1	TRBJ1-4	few	TGCAGTGCTCCAGGTAGAATCGGAAAACTGTTTTTT	CSAPGRIGKLFF
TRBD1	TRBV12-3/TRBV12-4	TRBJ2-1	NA	TGTGCCAGCAGTTTAGTGGACAGGGGATTCGGTGAGCAGTTCTTC	CASSLVDRGFGEQFF
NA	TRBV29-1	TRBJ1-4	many	TGCAGCGTTGAGGTGTCTAATGAAAAACTGTTTTTT	CSVEVSNEKLFF
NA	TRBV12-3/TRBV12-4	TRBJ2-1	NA	TGTGCCAGCAGGCTAACTAGCTCCTACAATGAGCAGTTCTTC	CASRLTSSYNEQFF
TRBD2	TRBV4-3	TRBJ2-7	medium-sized	TGCGCCAGCAGCCAAGGACTAGCGGAGGGGCACCTCTCCTACGAGCAGTACTTC	CASSQGLAEGHLSYEQYF
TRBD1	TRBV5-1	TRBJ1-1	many	TGCGCCAGCAGCTTGACAGGGGCGGTAGCGACTGAAGCTTTCTTT	CASSLTGAVATEAFF
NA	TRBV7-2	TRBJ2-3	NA	TGTGCCAGCAGCTCCGGGGCCGGCGGGGGCACAGATACGCAGTATTTT	CASSSGAGGGTDTQYF
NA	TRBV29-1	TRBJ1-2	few	TGCAGCGTTGTCGTCGTAAACTATGGCTACACCTTC	CSVVVVNYGYTF
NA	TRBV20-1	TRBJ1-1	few	TGCAGTGCTAGAGATGGCAGGATGAACACTGAAGCTTTCTTT	CSARDGRMNTEAFF
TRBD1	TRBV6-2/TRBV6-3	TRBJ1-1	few	TGTGCCAGTAGGGACAGAAGAGAAGCTTTCTTT	CASRDRREAFF
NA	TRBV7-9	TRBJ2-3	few	TGTGCCAGCAGCGTCACAGGAGATACGCAGTATTTT	CASSVTGDTQYF
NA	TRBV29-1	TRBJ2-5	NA	TGCAGCGTTCAAGTCTTTCAAGAGACCCAGTACTTC	CSVQVFQETQYF
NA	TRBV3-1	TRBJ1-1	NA	TGTGCCAGCAGCCATCGACGGGAGACTGAAGCTTTCTTT	CASSHRRETEAFF